Shown below are 27 T cell receptor beta chains from a single sample sequenced in a study of graft-versus-host responses after intestinal transplantation (dated by TCRdb to about 2021). No antigens are known for them. Library preparation was by the immunoSEQ multiplex PCR assay. TCRdb took this table from immuneACCESS and kept in-frame rearrangements with V and J called. Such tables lack part of the clones; where checked against another copy, unresolved V genes explain under half of the gap, and the rest is unexplained. The sample profile shows 45,000 to 50,000 clones; about nine tenths of them were found once. 2.5% of the sample is in the top ten clones. What the time point label conveys for this sample: cells obtained before transplantation from donor or recipient. This sample comprised unstimulated CD4+ T cells sorted from spleen or lymph node cells, obtained before transplant. These receptors were collected from a human donor who was the organ donor for an intestinal transplant.

The chain has TRBV6-7 and TRBJ1-5; 7 bases map to TRBD1. TRBV6-7 has ORF status, its function being uncertain. The CDR3 runs 14 residues. V trimming: 5 bases; J trimming: 6 bases; junction bases outside the gene matches: 7. DNA of the CDR3: TGTGCCAGCAGTGAGCAAGACAGGGCTCAGCCCCAGCATTTT. Translated, it gives CASSEQDRAQPQHF.

The chain is built from TRBV2 and TRBJ2-5; 11 nucleotides align to TRBD2. The CDR3 is 16 amino acids. The J segment lost 5 bases and the V segment lost 8 bases, leaving 13 bases of the junction unmatched. From germline, CDR1 is SNHLY and CDR2 FYNNEI. The CDR3 DNA follows: TGTGCCAGCGGGAGTCCTAGCGGGGGGTCGGGGGAGACCCAGTACTTC. Translating gives CASGSPSGGSGETQYF.

The chain is built from TRBV29-1 and TRBJ2-6, with D possibly TRBD2 on 6 matching bases. Germline V gene data show CDR1 as SQVTM and CDR2 as ANQGSEA. V was pared by 4 bases and J by 0 bases, with 10 bases between. The CDR3 loop spans 15 amino acids. The CDR3 region has the DNA TGCAGCGTTGTTCCCGGGGGCTCTGGGGCCAACGTCCTGACTTTC. Its protein is CSVVPGGSGANVLTF.

The genes are TRBV5-4 and TRBJ1-4; no firm D call. The CDR3 contains 14 residues. Germline V CDR1 and CDR2: SGHNT, YYREEE (reference sequence). V was clipped by 4 bases and J by 4 bases, with 11 bases between them. The CDR3 sequence is CASSPGPYNEKLFF. In DNA, the CDR3 is TGTGCCAGCAGCCCCGGGCCCTATAATGAAAAACTGTTTTTT.

The CDR3 reads CASSWDGDTYEQYF. DNA of the CDR3: TGTGCCAGCAGTTGGGACGGAGACACCTACGAGCAGTACTTC. The chain couples TRBV6-1 to TRBJ2-7; either TRBD1 or TRBD2 may fit D (5 bases each). The germline gives CDR1 MNHNS, CDR2 SASEGT. Trimming cost V 5 bases and J 2 bases, with 13 bases left between them. The CDR3 has 14 residues.

The chain combines TRBV30 with TRBJ1-2, with a tentative D call TRBD1 (5 bases). V lost 0 bases to trimming and J lost 3 bases, with 23 bases between them. The germline CDR1 and CDR2 sequences are GTSNPN and SVGIG (reference sequence). This CDR3 has 18 residues. The CDR3 region has the DNA TGTGCCTGGAGTGTATTTGGGCCAGGGAGTCGGTCGGACTATGGCTACACCTTC. As protein: CAWSVFGPGSRSDYGYTF.

This chain joins TRBV7-9 and TRBJ2-3; TRBD2 matches 8 bases. V lost 1 base to trimming and J lost 4 bases; unmatched junction nucleotides: 16. The CDR3 runs 19 residues. Germline loops: CDR1 SEHNR, CDR2 FQNEAQ (reference sequence). The CDR3 sequence: CASSLGGASGPRRADTQYF. CDR3 sequence (DNA): TGTGCCAGCAGCTTAGGGGGGGCTAGCGGGCCCCGGCGCGCAGATACGCAGTATTTT.

V is TRBV7-2 and J is TRBJ2-1; 11 positions match TRBD2. V shed 0 bases, J shed 7 bases, and the junction held 2 bases outside the gene matches. This CDR3 is built from 15 residues. Germline CDR1 reads SGHTA; CDR2 reads FQGNSA. CDR3 coding DNA: TGTGCCAGCAGCTTAGCTAGGACTAGCGGGAATGAGCAGTTCTTC. It is translated as CASSLARTSGNEQFF. Filled out from reference TRBV7-2 and TRBJ2-1, the complete variable domain reads GAGVSQSPSNKVTEKGKDVELRCDPISGHTALYWYRQSLGQGLEFLIYFQGNSAPDKSGLPSDRFSAERTGGSVSTLTIQRTQQEDSAVYLCASSLARTSGNEQFFGPGTRLTVL.

This clone came up once. The CDR3 is CASSLSLPFGETQYF. The CDR3 nucleotides read TGTGCCAGCAGTTTATCGCTCCCATTCGGGGAGACCCAGTACTTC. The rearrangement joins TRBV27 to TRBJ2-5; D remains unclear. This CDR3 is 15 amino acids long. V lost 0 bases, J lost 5 bases, and 13 bases lay in between. Germline V gives CDR1 MNHEY, CDR2 SMNVEV (reference sequence).

The chain carries TRBV6-1 and TRBJ2-7; the D gene is possibly TRBD1 (5 bases). Germline loops: CDR1 MNHNS, CDR2 SASEGT. The CDR3 has 14 amino acids. Between the trimmed V and J ends, which lost 4 bases and 0 bases, there was a span of 10 bases. The CDR3 sequence: CASSAQGHSYEQYF. The CDR3, as DNA: TGTGCCAGCAGTGCCCAGGGTCACTCCTACGAGCAGTACTTC.

The rearrangement uses TRBV29-1 and TRBJ2-2, with D possibly called TRBD1 or TRBD2 (5 bases each). V was pared by 6 bases and J by 1 base, with 12 bases between. The CDR3 runs to 14 residues. Per the germline V gene, CDR1 is SQVTM and CDR2 is ANQGSEA. For the CDR3, the DNA is TGCAGCGTAGCCGGGACGGGGAACACCGGGGAGCTGTTTTTT. As protein: CSVAGTGNTGELFF.

This chain connects TRBV10-3 to TRBJ2-1; a weak D match, TRBD2 (5 bases). This CDR3 spans 13 amino acids. Between the trimmed V and J ends, which lost 2 bases and 3 bases, there was a span of 5 bases. CDR1 ENHRY and CDR2 SYGVKD come from the germline V gene. The chain's CDR3 is CAISERDYNEQFF. In nucleotides, the CDR3 is TGTGCCATCAGTGAGCGGGACTACAATGAGCAGTTCTTC.

The chain joins TRBV19 to TRBJ2-7; the D is unclear. V lost 7 bases and J lost 4, with 20 bases in between. Germline V gene lookup returns CDR1 LNHDA and CDR2 SQIVND (reference sequence). The CDR3 consists of 15 residues. The CDR3 sequence is CASTMDVRTGYEQYF. In DNA form, the CDR3 reads TGTGCCAGTACCATGGACGTCCGTACTGGGTACGAGCAGTACTTC.

The V gene is TRBV7-2, the J gene TRBJ2-5, with 12 bases that match TRBD2. The J call may be in error: the DNA end matches TRBJ2-7 better. Germline V gene sequence: CDR1 SGHTA, CDR2 FQGNSA. The CDR3 extends over 15 amino acids. CDR3 sequence: CASSLAPTSGGEQYF. CDR3 in DNA: TGTGCCAGCAGCTTAGCCCCGACTAGCGGGGGCGAGCAGTACTTC.

J is TRBJ2-1 and V is TRBV20-1; D not certain. There are 10 residues in the CDR3. V lost 4 bases and J lost 6, with 4 bases in between. Germline CDR1 is DFQATT and CDR2 is SNEGSKA (reference sequence). The CDR3 protein is CSATSNEQFF. The CDR3 DNA sequence: TGCAGTGCTACTAGCAATGAGCAGTTCTTC.

About this clone: Other DNA sequences from this sample encode an identical CDR3 as well. The chain couples TRBV2 to TRBJ1-5; D is unclear. The germline V and J ends were trimmed by 0 bases and 7 bases, with 7 bases remaining between them. Germline V gene data show CDR1 as SNHLY and CDR2 as FYNNEI. This CDR3 comprises 13 residues. CDR3 DNA sequence: TGTGCCAGCAGTGAAGCGCTTCGGCAGCCCCAGCATTTT. Its translation: CASSEALRQPQHF.

The V call is TRBV14, the J call TRBJ2-1; 7 bases are shared with TRBD2. Unmatched junction bases numbered 13, after V lost 7 bases and J lost 7 bases. Germline assignment: CDR1 SGHDN and CDR2 FVKESK. The CDR3 totals 15 residues. DNA for the CDR3: TGTGCCAGCAACCCTGTGGGGGAGGGCCATAATGAGCAGTTCTTC. It is translated as CASNPVGEGHNEQFF.

The J gene is TRBJ2-7, the V gene TRBV19, with D possibly being TRBD1 (6 bases). The ends were cut back, 3 bases at V and 3 bases at J, with 15 bases in the middle. CDR1 is LNHDA and CDR2 is SQIVND in the germline V gene (reference sequence). The CDR3 sequence is 15 residues long. CDR3 region: CASSIETGRNYEQYF. The CDR3 bases are TGTGCCAGTAGTATTGAAACAGGGCGGAACTACGAGCAGTACTTC.

The chain joins TRBV4-3 to TRBJ1-4; 7 bases are shared with TRBD1. With 5 bases clipped from V and 1 base from J, the junction kept 4 bases outside the gene matches. The CDR3 loop spans 15 amino acids. Germline CDR1 and CDR2: LGHNA and YSLEER. CDR3 residues: CASSTSGGTNEKLFF. The CDR3 DNA follows: TGCGCCAGCAGCACTTCAGGGGGAACTAATGAAAAACTGTTTTTT.

This chain uses TRBV23-1 with TRBJ2-1, with D tentatively TRBD2 (6 bases). TRBV23-1 is an ORF; its function is uncertain. The V and J ends lost 3 bases and 7 bases respectively, with 22 bases between them. The CDR3 has 17 residues. CDR3 residues: CASSHSGTHSGGNEQFF. The CDR3 coding sequence is TGCGCCAGCAGTCATTCCGGGACCCACTCTGGGGGGAATGAGCAGTTCTTC.

The chain joins TRBV14 to TRBJ1-1; the match to TRBD1 covers 7 bases. CDR1 and CDR2 (germline): SGHDN, FVKESK. V dropped 0 bases and J dropped 3; count of bases not matched to a gene: 13. The CDR3 spans 18 residues. Here the CDR3 DNA reads TGTGCCAGCAGCCAAGAAGAGTGGCAGGGGGTGAGGGACACTGAAGCTTTCTTT. Protein: CASSQEEWQGVRDTEAFF.

The chain employs TRBV19 and TRBJ2-3, with D possibly TRBD1 on 6 matching bases. Germline values: CDR1 LNHDA, CDR2 SQIVND (reference sequence). The CDR3 has 17 amino acids. The V end lost 0 bases, the J end lost 6 bases, and 19 bases lay between the germline ends. CDR3 bases: TGTGCCAGTAGTATAGATCCCTTCCCCCGACAGGCTGATACGCAGTATTTT. Translated, it gives CASSIDPFPRQADTQYF.

CDR3 loop: CASSQIWVLEGYEQFF. CDR3 nucleotide sequence: TGCGCCAGCAGTCAAATCTGGGTTTTGGAAGGCTATGAGCAGTTCTTC. The chain uses TRBV23-1 and TRBJ2-1, with no clear D. TRBV23-1 is an open reading frame, and its role is uncertain. CDR3 size: 16 residues. The germline V and J ends were trimmed by 2 bases and 8 bases, with 19 bases remaining between them.

This chain connects TRBV10-3 to TRBJ2-2; 7 bases match TRBD2. This CDR3 has 16 amino acids. After removal of 3 bases from V and 5 bases from J, the junction contained 9 bases not matched to a gene. Looked up from germline, CDR1 is ENHRY and CDR2 is SYGVKD. Written as DNA, the CDR3 is TGTGCCATCAGTGAAGCGGGACGAACGGGTACCGGGGAGCTGTTTTTT. It translates to CAISEAGRTGTGELFF.

V usage is TRBV10-3 and J usage is TRBJ2-3, with TRBD1 matching 8 bases. The CDR3 spans 15 residues. The germline CDR1 and CDR2 sequences are ENHRY and SYGVKD. J gave up 0 bases and V 3 bases, and 2 bases lay outside the gene matches. This CDR3 is CAISDQGASTDTQYF. CDR3 bases: TGTGCCATCAGTGACCAGGGGGCTAGCACAGATACGCAGTATTTT.

In regard to this clone: The identical CDR3 is also encoded by other nucleotide sequences in the sample. The V gene is TRBV28, the J gene TRBJ1-2; weak D call: TRBD1 (6 bases). CDR1 and CDR2 from the germline V gene are MDHEN and SYDVKM. There are 15 residues in the CDR3. The V gene lost 5 bases and the J gene lost 9 bases, with 22 bases spanning the gap. CDR3 loop: CASSERTGKGGSYTF. The CDR3 nucleotides read TGTGCCAGCAGTGAACGAACGGGCAAAGGGGGTAGCTACACCTTC.

V gene TRBV18 combines with J gene TRBJ2-1, with 14 bases lining up with TRBD2. The CDR3 extends over 18 amino acids. Germline V gene lookup returns CDR1 KGHSH and CDR2 LQKENI. The V gene end was trimmed by 4 bases and the J gene end by 0 bases; junction bases not matched to a gene: 5. CDR3 nucleotides: TGTGCCAGCTCACGGGGACTAGCGGGAGTGAGCTCCTACAATGAGCAGTTCTTC. Its protein product is CASSRGLAGVSSYNEQFF.